The next 23 T cell receptor beta chains were all read from a single sample in a study of ipilimumab plus nivolumab after autologous stem cell transplantation. Method: immunoSEQ multiplex PCR; TCRdb's copy keeps in-frame clones and lacks some. The table has 43,000 or so clones, 70% to 90% seen once; the top ten hold approximately 0.88%. This specimen consisted of PBMCs, obtained in a trial of ipilimumab plus nivolumab as post-transplant consolidation. The origin of the receptors is a male donor with multiple myeloma.

This clone has a single count. The chain joins TRBV6-6 to TRBJ1-4, with D uncertain. The CDR3 totals 16 residues. The germline CDR1 and CDR2 sequences are MNHNY and SVGAGI (reference sequence). Between the trimmed V and J ends, which lost 0 bases and 3 bases, there was a span of 11 bases. CDR3 in amino acids: CASSYSSQVANEKLFF. The DNA for the CDR3 is TGTGCCAGCAGTTACTCTTCTCAGGTGGCTAATGAAAAACTGTTTTTT.

CDR3 nucleotide sequence: TGTGCCTGGAGTGTAGATTCTGGGCGGGAGACCCAGTACTTC. It yields the protein CAWSVDSGRETQYF. The rearrangement joins TRBV30 to TRBJ2-5; D not certain. Germline lookup yields CDR1 GTSNPN and CDR2 SVGIG (reference sequence). Trimming cost V 0 bases and J 5 bases, with 13 bases left between them. The CDR3 spans 14 residues.

The rearrangement uses TRBV7-9 and TRBJ1-2; 10 bases are shared with TRBD1. Trimming removed 6 bases from V and 6 bases from J; junction bases left unmatched: 4. The CDR3 is 13 residues long. The germline V gene has CDR1 SEHNR and CDR2 FQNEAQ (reference sequence). This CDR3 is CASSRGQGNGYTF. DNA of the CDR3: TGTGCCAGCAGTCGGGGACAGGGGAATGGCTACACCTTC.

The chain is built from TRBV28 and TRBJ1-2, with 7 bases that match TRBD1. Germline V gives CDR1 MDHEN, CDR2 SYDVKM. The CDR3 length is 15 residues. Trimming removed 10 bases from V and 3 bases from J; junction bases left unmatched: 14. The CDR3 here is CAIPAGQAPDYGYTF. The CDR3 DNA is TGTGCCATCCCTGCCGGACAGGCCCCTGACTATGGCTACACCTTC.

The J gene is TRBJ1-1, the V gene TRBV19; D unclear. The CDR3 is made up of 15 amino acids. CDR1 is LNHDA and CDR2 is SQIVND in the germline V gene (reference sequence). V lost 3 bases, J lost 1 base, and 12 bases lay in between. The CDR3 DNA reads TGTGCCAGTAGTATGAATTTTTTGGCGAACACTGAAGCTTTCTTT. Protein product: CASSMNFLANTEAFF.

This rearrangement joins TRBV5-1 to TRBJ2-3; D unclear. Germline V gene lookup returns CDR1 SGHRS and CDR2 YFSETQ. This CDR3 is 13 amino acids long. Trimming shortened V by 0 bases and J by 1 base, and 3 bases separated the two germline ends. Written as DNA, the CDR3 is TGCGCCAGCAGCTTGGGGGGCACAGATACGCAGTATTTT. It translates to CASSLGGTDTQYF.

The chain has TRBV20-1 and TRBJ2-5, with a weak D call TRBD1 (5 bases). From germline, CDR1 is DFQATT and CDR2 SNEGSKA (reference sequence). The V end was cut by 3 bases, the J end by 4 bases, with 6 bases between. The CDR3 loop spans 11 amino acids. Here the CDR3 DNA reads TGCAGTGCTAGGGGGCGAGAGACCCAGTACTTC. Amino acids: CSARGRETQYF.

The rearrangement links TRBV2 to TRBJ2-7; D is possibly TRBD1 (6 bases). Deletions cut 6 bases from V and 5 bases from J, with 17 bases between. The CDR3 is made up of 14 amino acids. Germline V gene sequence: CDR1 SNHLY, CDR2 FYNNEI. The CDR3, as DNA: TGTGCCAGCAGGACGACGGCAGGGGTCAACGAGCAGTACTTC. Translating gives CASRTTAGVNEQYF.

The genes are TRBV6-5 and TRBJ2-7; tentatively, D is TRBD2 (5 bases). V lost 0 bases and J 0 bases, leaving 9 bases between the germline ends. The CDR3 is made up of 15 amino acids. Germline V gene sequence: CDR1 MNHEY, CDR2 SVGAGI. The CDR3 DNA sequence: TGTGCCAGCAGTTACTCCGAGCGGAGCTCCTACGAGCAGTACTTC. Translating it yields CASSYSERSSYEQYF.

The chain carries TRBV5-1 and TRBJ2-1; possibly TRBD2 for D (5 bases). V was shortened by 0 bases and J by 8 bases, with 18 bases between the two germline ends. Germline CDR1 reads SGHRS; CDR2 reads YFSETQ. The CDR3 consists of 16 residues. CDR3 residues: CASSLDPGPGLDEQFF. CDR3 DNA: TGCGCCAGCAGCTTGGACCCCGGACCAGGACTCGATGAGCAGTTCTTC. Complete variable domain (other parts from reference TRBV5-1 and TRBJ2-1): KAGVTQTPRYLIKTRGQQVTLSCSPISGHRSVSWYQQTPGQGLQFLFEYFSETQRNKGNFPGRFSGRQFSNSRSEMNVSTLELGDSALYLCASSLDPGPGLDEQFFGPGTRLTVL.

The chain couples TRBV7-2 to TRBJ1-2; tentative D call: TRBD1 (6 bases). Trimming shortened V by 3 bases and J by 8 bases, and 13 bases separated the two germline ends. The CDR3 is made up of 13 amino acids. Germline values: CDR1 SGHTA, CDR2 FQGNSA. The CDR3 nucleotides read TGTGCCAGCAGCTTCACAGGGTCGGTGGGCTACACCTTC. Its translation: CASSFTGSVGYTF.

V gene TRBV10-3 combines with J gene TRBJ1-5; 7 nucleotides line up with TRBD1. Germline CDR1 ENHRY, CDR2 SYGVKD. Germline trimming cut 10 bases from V and 3 bases from J; bases unmatched to any gene: 6. The CDR3 length is 13 residues. This chain's CDR3 is CATRQGLNQPQHF. The CDR3 DNA follows: TGTGCCACCAGACAGGGCCTCAATCAGCCCCAGCATTTT.

The V and J genes are TRBV7-2 and TRBJ2-1, with TRBD1 matching 7 bases. The trim removed 6 bases at V and 3 bases at J, leaving 8 bases unmatched. Germline CDR1 reads SGHTA; CDR2 reads FQGNSA. The CDR3 loop spans 15 amino acids. CDR3 sequence: CASRLTGTDYNEQFF. CDR3 nucleotides: TGTGCCAGCAGGTTGACCGGGACAGACTACAATGAGCAGTTCTTC.

V and J are TRBV18 and TRBJ1-4; no definite D call. This CDR3 comprises 17 residues. V was trimmed by 2 bases and J by 3 bases, leaving 16 bases between them. CDR1 and CDR2 from the germline V gene are KGHSH and LQKENI. The CDR3 coding sequence is TGTGCCAGCTCACCAAGCGGTCCAGGCCCGGCTAATGAAAAACTGTTTTTT. The encoded protein is CASSPSGPGPANEKLFF.

This chain joins TRBV6-1 and TRBJ1-5; TRBD1 aligns across 8 bases. V lost 1 base and J lost 9; bases outside the gene matches: 17. Germline assignment: CDR1 MNHNS and CDR2 SASEGT. This CDR3 has 18 residues. The chain's CDR3 is CASSEGVVQGASDVPQHF. The CDR3, as DNA: TGTGCCAGCAGTGAAGGGGTGGTTCAGGGGGCGTCCGATGTGCCCCAGCATTTT.

In DNA form, the CDR3 reads TGTGCCAGCAGACATAGGGACAGGAGGAGTTCCGGGGAGCTGTTTTTT. This gives the protein CASRHRDRRSSGELFF. J is TRBJ2-2 and V is TRBV5-4, with 8 bases matching TRBD1. The CDR3 consists of 16 residues. The J segment lost 6 bases and the V segment lost 5 bases, leaving 12 bases of the junction unmatched. The germline V gene has CDR1 SGHNT and CDR2 YYREEE (reference sequence).

The chain recombines TRBV19 with TRBJ2-2; no clear D. Germline CDR1 and CDR2: LNHDA and SQIVND (reference sequence). This CDR3 region has 14 residues. With 10 bases removed from V and 3 bases from J, the gap between germline ends came to 15 bases. CDR3 nucleotides: TGTGCCACCGAGAAGAGATACTACACCGGGGAGCTGTTTTTT. The encoded protein is CATEKRYYTGELFF.

The chain recombines TRBV11-2 with TRBJ1-2, with 8 nucleotides matching TRBD1. This CDR3 region has 15 residues. The germline CDR1 and CDR2 sequences are SGHAT and FQNNGV. V lost 3 bases, J lost 4 bases, and 7 bases stayed unmatched. CDR3 sequence: CASSFSGGRGYGYTF. CDR3 coding DNA: TGTGCCAGCAGCTTTTCAGGGGGCAGGGGCTATGGCTACACCTTC.

V gene TRBV27 combines with J gene TRBJ2-6, with TRBD1 matching 8 bases. The CDR3 length is 16 residues. V lost 6 bases and J lost 2; bases outside the gene matches: 6. Germline CDR1 and CDR2: MNHEY and SMNVEV (reference sequence). For the CDR3, the DNA is TGTGCCAGCAGGGACAGGGTTCCGGCTGGGGCCAACGTCCTGACTTTC. The encoded protein is CASRDRVPAGANVLTF.

V usage is TRBV6-6 and J usage is TRBJ1-6, with D unclear. CDR3 length: 14 amino acids. Germline lookup yields CDR1 MNHNY and CDR2 SVGAGI (reference sequence). Here the CDR3 reads CVSPEGGQNSPLHF. CDR3 DNA sequence: TGTGTCTCCCCCGAGGGCGGTCAGAATTCACCCCTCCACTTT.

There are a few counts of this clone. This sequence joins TRBV6-6 and TRBJ2-7; TRBD2 matches at 7 bases. Trimming took 7 bases from V and 0 from J; bases not matched to a gene: 9. CDR3 size: 15 residues. CDR1 and CDR2 from the germline V gene are MNHNY and SVGAGI (reference sequence). This CDR3 reads CASTSLATHSYEQYF. In nucleotides, the CDR3 is TGTGCCAGCACCTCACTAGCGACTCACTCCTACGAGCAGTACTTC.

V is TRBV19 and J is TRBJ1-2; TRBD1 aligns across 8 bases. CDR1 and CDR2 from the germline V gene are LNHDA and SQIVND (reference sequence). The CDR3 is 14 residues long. V gave up 6 bases and J gave up 1 base; unmatched junction bases: 4. CDR3 bases: TGTGCCAGTAGGGGGACAGGACTTAACTATGGCTACACCTTC. It is translated as CASRGTGLNYGYTF.

The gene calls are TRBV6-5 and TRBJ2-7; D is unclear. CDR1 is MNHEY, CDR2 SVGAGI, per germline. The V end lost 0 bases, the J end lost 4 bases, and 7 bases lay between the germline ends. This CDR3 is 13 amino acids long. Here the CDR3 DNA reads TGTGCCAGCAGTTACTCGATCCTGTACGAGCAGTACTTC. It codes for CASSYSILYEQYF.